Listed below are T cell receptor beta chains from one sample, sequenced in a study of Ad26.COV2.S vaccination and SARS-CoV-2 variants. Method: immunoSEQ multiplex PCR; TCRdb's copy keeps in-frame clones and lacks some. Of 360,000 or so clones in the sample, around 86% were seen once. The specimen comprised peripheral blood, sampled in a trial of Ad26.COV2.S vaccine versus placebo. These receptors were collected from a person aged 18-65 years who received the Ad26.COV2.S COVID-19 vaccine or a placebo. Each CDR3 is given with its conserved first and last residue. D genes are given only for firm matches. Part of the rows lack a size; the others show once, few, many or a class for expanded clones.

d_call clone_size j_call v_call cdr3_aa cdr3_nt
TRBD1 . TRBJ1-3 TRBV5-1 CASSFYGQGTLSGNTIYF TGCGCCAGCAGCTTTTACGGACAGGGTACACTCTCTGGAAACACCATATATTTT
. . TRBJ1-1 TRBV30 CAWSSIMNTEAFF TGTGCCTGGAGTAGTATAATGAACACTGAAGCTTTCTTT
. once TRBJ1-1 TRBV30 CAWSRPFGTEAFF TGTGCCTGGAGTAGGCCTTTCGGCACTGAAGCTTTCTTT
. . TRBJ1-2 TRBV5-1 CASSLTENYGYTF TGCGCCAGCAGCTTGACAGAAAACTATGGCTACACCTTC
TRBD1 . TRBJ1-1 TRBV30 CAWSWDSMNTEAFF TGTGCCTGGAGTTGGGACAGTATGAACACTGAAGCTTTCTTT
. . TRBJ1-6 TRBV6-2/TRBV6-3 CASSAMNSPLHF TGTGCCAGCAGTGCTATGAATTCACCCCTCCACTTT
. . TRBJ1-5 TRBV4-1 CASSQERSQPQHF TGCGCCAGCAGCCAAGAACGAAGTCAGCCCCAGCATTTT
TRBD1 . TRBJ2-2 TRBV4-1 CASSLHGDSDTGELFF TGCGCCAGCAGCCTACACGGGGACAGCGACACCGGGGAGCTGTTTTTT
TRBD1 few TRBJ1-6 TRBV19 CASKPGQGTSPLHF TGTGCCAGCAAACCGGGACAGGGTACTTCACCCCTCCACTTT
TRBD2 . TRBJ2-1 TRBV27 CASSLRGTSGEGEQFF TGTGCCAGCAGTTTAAGAGGGACTAGCGGGGAGGGTGAGCAGTTCTTC
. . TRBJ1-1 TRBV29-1 CSGGGPNTEAFF TGCAGCGGTGGGGGGCCAAACACTGAAGCTTTCTTT
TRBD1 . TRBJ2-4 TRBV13 CASSSGQLIAKNIQYF TGTGCCAGCAGCTCGGGACAGTTAATAGCCAAAAACATTCAGTACTTC
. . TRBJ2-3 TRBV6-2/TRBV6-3 CASSYSGGQDTQYF TGTGCCAGCAGTTACTCGGGGGGGCAGGATACGCAGTATTTT
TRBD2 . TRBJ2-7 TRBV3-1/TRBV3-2 CASSQGTSGFYEQYF TGTGCCAGCAGCCAAGGGACTAGCGGCTTCTACGAGCAGTACTTC
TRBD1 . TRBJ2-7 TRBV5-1 CASSPGQGIGEQYF TGCGCCAGCAGCCCGGGACAGGGTATAGGCGAGCAGTACTTC
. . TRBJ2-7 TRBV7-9 CASSLDRSYEQYF TGTGCCAGCAGCTTAGATCGGAGCTACGAGCAGTACTTC
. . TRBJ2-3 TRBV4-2 CASSQDESDTQYF TGTGCCAGCAGCCAAGATGAATCCGATACGCAGTATTTT
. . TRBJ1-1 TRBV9 CASSPGVGDGTEAFF TGTGCCAGCAGCCCAGGGGTAGGGGATGGCACTGAAGCTTTCTTT
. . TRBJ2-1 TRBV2 CASSVNSQNAHNEQFF TGTGCCAGCAGTGTGAACAGCCAAAATGCCCACAATGAGCAGTTCTTC
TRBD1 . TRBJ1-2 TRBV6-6 CASSHPRGYRSNYGYTF TGTGCCAGCAGTCACCCCAGGGGGTATAGATCGAACTATGGCTACACCTTC
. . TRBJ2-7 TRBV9 CASSVSSDPYEQYF TGTGCCAGCAGCGTATCATCGGACCCATACGAGCAGTACTTC